These 25 T cell receptor beta chains came from one sample sequenced in a study of technical replicates of blood from a handful of donors (TCRdb year 2017). Receptor amplification or capture employed the immunoSEQ multiplex PCR assay. Not all clones reach the TCRdb copy of this immuneACCESS table, which keeps in-frame sequences only. Checked studies attribute under half of the gap to unresolved V genes and leave the rest unexplained. The sample records fewer than 70,000 clones, 80% to 90% of which are singletons. The leading ten clones occupy around 5.1% of the sample. Sample: PBMCs. The receptors here all came from a human donor in good health. Some clones in this sample may be carry-over from other donors' samples.

The chain couples TRBV7-3 to TRBJ1-2; 8 nucleotides line up with TRBD1. V was clipped by 5 bases and J by 6 bases; unmatched bases: 8. The CDR3 contains 14 residues. CDR1 SGHTA and CDR2 FQGTGA come from the germline V gene. CDR3 loop: CASSLGQGANGYTF. The CDR3 DNA reads as TGTGCCAGCAGCCTAGGACAGGGAGCAAATGGCTACACCTTC.

The genes are TRBV7-2 and TRBJ2-7; 12 bases are a match to TRBD2. The CDR3 covers 19 residues. Losses at the gene ends were 7 bases for V and 1 base for J; bases not matched to a gene: 17. Germline CDR1 reads SGHTA; CDR2 reads FQGNSA. This CDR3 is CASTRSGASGRAFSYEQYF. CDR3 bases: TGTGCCAGCACCCGCTCGGGGGCTAGCGGGAGGGCTTTTTCCTACGAGCAGTACTTC.

The rearrangement joins TRBV19 to TRBJ1-2, with 8 bases fitting TRBD1. V trimming: 2 bases; J trimming: 8 bases; junction bases outside the gene matches: 4. CDR3 length equals 13 residues. In germline, CDR1 is LNHDA, CDR2 SQIVND (reference sequence). CDR3 in DNA: TGTGCCAGTAGTATACAGGGGGCGCAGGGCTACACCTTC. Translating gives CASSIQGAQGYTF.

The gene calls are TRBV5-6 and TRBJ2-6; D uncertain. CDR1 and CDR2 from the germline V gene are SGHDT and YYEEEE. Trimming pared 4 bases from V and 0 bases from J, leaving 11 bases between. This CDR3 has 16 amino acids. Written as DNA, the CDR3 is TGTGCCAGCAGCCCCCCTTCCCGCTCTGGGGCCAACGTCCTGACTTTC. It encodes CASSPPSRSGANVLTF.

The rearrangement uses TRBV9 and TRBJ1-2; possibly TRBD1 for D (6 bases). The ends were cut back, 2 bases at V and 2 bases at J, with 13 bases in the middle. The CDR3 consists of 15 residues. Germline V gives CDR1 SGDLS, CDR2 YYNGEE. The CDR3 bases are TGTGCCAGCAGCGTTGGGACAAAGGGAAACTATGGCTACACCTTC. Its translation: CASSVGTKGNYGYTF.

The chain couples TRBV7-9 to TRBJ1-2, with TRBD1 matching over 7 bases. Trimming removed 7 bases from V and 8 bases from J; junction bases left unmatched: 10. The germline V gene has CDR1 SEHNR and CDR2 FQNEAQ (reference sequence). The CDR3 sequence is 13 residues long. Here the CDR3 DNA reads TGTGCCAGCATACCGGAGGGGGCGGAGGGCTACACCTTC. It yields the protein CASIPEGAEGYTF.

V gene TRBV11-1 combines with J gene TRBJ2-7; 10 bases are a match to TRBD1. The ends lost 5 bases at V and 5 bases at J; junction bases unmatched: 6. The germline CDR1 and CDR2 sequences are SGHAT and FQDESV (reference sequence). The CDR3 sequence is 14 residues long. The CDR3 protein is CASSRDRGLNEQYF. The DNA of the CDR3 is TGTGCCAGCAGCCGAGACAGGGGGCTTAACGAGCAGTACTTC.

V gene TRBV30 combines with J gene TRBJ1-1; D call uncertain. This CDR3 is built from 11 residues. Trimming stripped 2 bases from V and 11 bases from J, with 12 bases between. Germline values: CDR1 GTSNPN, CDR2 SVGIG (reference sequence). CDR3 loop: CAWSSPRSAFF. CDR3 bases: TGTGCCTGGAGTTCGCCCCGTAGCGCTTTCTTT. Together with reference TRBV30 and TRBJ1-1, the CDR3 gives the full variable domain: SQTIHQWPATLVQPVGSPLSLECTVEGTSNPNLYWYRQAAGRGLQLLFYSVGIGQISSEVPQNLSASRPQDRQFILSSKKLLLSDSGFYLCAWSSPRSAFFGQGTRLTVV.

This CDR3 is CASSFLAGYNEQFF. The DNA of the CDR3 is TGTGCCAGCAGTTTTCTAGCGGGTTACAATGAGCAGTTCTTC. The rearrangement uses TRBV27 and TRBJ2-1, with TRBD2 matching 8 bases. This CDR3 region has 14 residues. After removal of 3 bases from V and 4 bases from J, the junction contained 2 bases not matched to a gene. Germline CDR1 and CDR2: MNHEY and SMNVEV (reference sequence).

The V and J genes are TRBV11-1 and TRBJ1-6; TRBD1 matches at 7 bases. CDR1 SGHAT and CDR2 FQDESV come from the germline V gene (reference sequence). With V trimmed by 4 bases and J by 10 bases, 7 bases remained unmatched. The CDR3 length is 14 residues. The CDR3 DNA reads TGTGCCAGCAGCTCCCGGGACAGAGAATCACCCCTCCACTTT. Protein sequence: CASSSRDRESPLHF.

The gene calls are TRBV7-9 and TRBJ1-1; D gene unclear. This CDR3 contains 17 residues. The germline V gene encodes CDR1 SEHNR and CDR2 FQNEAQ (reference sequence). V gave up 2 bases and J gave up 1 base, with 17 bases separating them. The CDR3 DNA reads TGTGCCAGCAGCTTATCCCAAACGAGTAAACGGAACACTGAAGCTTTCTTT. Protein: CASSLSQTSKRNTEAFF.

V usage is TRBV5-1 and J usage is TRBJ1-1; no clear D. Trimming left V 2 bases short and J 1 base short, with 6 bases between. CDR3 length equals 13 residues. CDR1 and CDR2 from the germline V gene are SGHRS and YFSETQ. CDR3 DNA sequence: TGCGCCAGCAGCTTACGACAGAACACTGAAGCTTTCTTT. Translated: CASSLRQNTEAFF.

The J gene is TRBJ1-1, the V gene TRBV6-5; 8 nucleotides align to TRBD1. Germline loops: CDR1 MNHEY, CDR2 SVGAGI. The CDR3 is made up of 16 amino acids. Trimming removed 0 bases from V and 1 base from J; junction bases left unmatched: 4. The CDR3 sequence is CASSYSTGVGNTEAFF. For the CDR3, the DNA is TGTGCCAGCAGTTACTCGACAGGGGTTGGGAACACTGAAGCTTTCTTT.

The chain has TRBV5-6 and TRBJ1-6, with 8 bases lining up with TRBD1. Germline CDR1 reads SGHDT; CDR2 reads YYEEEE. J gave up 7 bases and V 4 bases, and 7 bases lay outside the gene matches. CDR3 length equals 15 residues. CDR3 sequence (DNA): TGTGCCAGCAGCGAGATGGACAGGGACAATTCACCCCTCCACTTT. It codes for CASSEMDRDNSPLHF.

This chain connects TRBV27 to TRBJ1-1; possible D gene TRBD1, 6 bases. Germline values: CDR1 MNHEY, CDR2 SMNVEV (reference sequence). This CDR3 is 20 amino acids long. The V and J ends lost 4 bases and 1 base respectively, with 28 bases between them. This chain's CDR3 is CASSSSLPLEGVVGNTEAFF. CDR3 DNA sequence: TGTGCCAGCAGTTCCTCATTACCCCTTGAGGGGGTCGTGGGGAACACTGAAGCTTTCTTT.

This chain links TRBV5-4 with TRBJ1-2, with D hard to call. V was clipped by 4 bases and J by 7 bases, with 17 bases between them. CDR3 length: 14 amino acids. Germline CDR1 is SGHNT and CDR2 is YYREEE (reference sequence). The CDR3 region is CASSVGPLEGGYTF. For the CDR3, the DNA is TGTGCCAGCAGCGTCGGTCCGTTGGAGGGTGGCTACACCTTC.

The sample holds a few counts of this clone. This sequence joins TRBV5-1 and TRBJ1-1, with D unresolved. This CDR3 comprises 15 residues. The V and J ends lost 0 bases and 0 bases respectively, with 9 bases between them. Germline CDR1 and CDR2: SGHRS and YFSETQ. CDR3 amino acids: CASSLGGGMNTEAFF. The CDR3 DNA is TGCGCCAGCAGCTTGGGAGGAGGGATGAACACTGAAGCTTTCTTT.

The V gene is TRBV6-5, the J gene TRBJ1-2; possibly TRBD1 for D (5 bases). The germline V and J ends were trimmed by 0 bases and 10 bases, with 18 bases remaining between them. The CDR3 has 15 residues. The germline V gene encodes CDR1 MNHEY and CDR2 SVGAGI. CDR3 bases: TGTGCCAGCAGTTACTCGCAGGGTAATACCGGTTCCTACACCTTC. Its protein product is CASSYSQGNTGSYTF.

This sequence joins TRBV7-3 and TRBJ2-1; no firm D call. From germline, CDR1 is SGHTA and CDR2 FQGTGA. The length of the CDR3 is 16 residues. The germline V and J ends were trimmed by 0 bases and 7 bases, with 16 bases remaining between them. The CDR3 bases are TGTGCCAGCAGCTTAACTCTAGAGGCTAGTCTGAATGAGCAGTTCTTC. Translation gives CASSLTLEASLNEQFF.

The V gene is TRBV15, the J gene TRBJ2-3; TRBD2 agrees at 10 bases. The J segment lost 0 bases and the V segment lost 0 bases, leaving 18 bases of the junction unmatched. CDR3 length equals 22 residues. Germline V gene data show CDR1 as LNHNV and CDR2 as YYDKDF (reference sequence). CDR3 nucleotides: TGTGCCACCAGCAGAGAACTAGCCTTGAGGGCTAGCGGGGGATCTAGCACAGATACGCAGTATTTT. Translation gives CATSRELALRASGGSSTDTQYF. Looking up the rest from reference TRBV15 and TRBJ2-3 gives the full variable domain: DAMVIQNPRYQVTQFGKPVTLSCSQTLNHNVMYWYQQKSSQAPKLLFHYYDKDFNNEADTPDNFQSRRPNTSFCFLDIRSPGLGDTAMYLCATSRELALRASGGSSTDTQYFGPGTRLTVL.

V is TRBV6-5 and J is TRBJ2-7, with TRBD2 matching 7 bases. The CDR3 contains 13 residues. Trimming at V came to 6 bases and at J to 8 bases, leaving 10 bases not matched to a gene. Germline V lookup: CDR1 MNHEY, CDR2 SVGAGI. CDR3 nucleotide sequence: TGTGCCAGCAGGCCCCAAGAGCGGGATCAGCAGTACTTC. It is translated as CASRPQERDQQYF.

This sequence joins TRBV29-1 and TRBJ2-3; 9 nucleotides agree with TRBD1. V shed 3 bases and J 4 bases; nucleotides not matched to a gene: 8. This CDR3 spans 15 amino acids. Germline V gene data show CDR1 as SQVTM and CDR2 as ANQGSEA. CDR3 in DNA: TGCAGCGTTGAGTTGGGGGGACAGGGCTCAGATACGCAGTATTTT. Protein sequence: CSVELGGQGSDTQYF.

J is TRBJ1-5 and V is TRBV30; TRBD1 might be the D (5 bases). The CDR3 runs to 18 residues. The ends were cut back, 2 bases at V and 1 base at J, with 21 bases in the middle. CDR1 is GTSNPN and CDR2 is SVGIG in the germline V gene (reference sequence). The CDR3 is CAWSSGLPRWGSNQPQHF. The DNA of the CDR3 is TGTGCCTGGAGTAGCGGGCTCCCGCGGTGGGGGAGCAATCAGCCCCAGCATTTT.

This clone was recorded only once. The gene calls are TRBV15 and TRBJ2-6; D gene uncertain. Trimming stripped 11 bases from V and 0 bases from J, with 8 bases between. The CDR3 sequence is 13 residues long. In germline, CDR1 is LNHNV, CDR2 YYDKDF (reference sequence). CDR3 in amino acids: CASQVSGANVLTF. The CDR3 DNA reads TGTGCCTCCCAGGTCTCTGGGGCCAACGTCCTGACTTTC.

The chain has TRBV9 and TRBJ2-1; possibly TRBD1 for D (5 bases). V dropped 0 bases and J dropped 5 bases, with 12 bases sitting between them. CDR1 SGDLS and CDR2 YYNGEE come from the germline V gene. There are 15 residues in the CDR3. As DNA, the CDR3 is TGTGCCAGCAGCGTAGTGGGGCAGCCTAACAATGAGCAGTTCTTC. Translated: CASSVVGQPNNEQFF.